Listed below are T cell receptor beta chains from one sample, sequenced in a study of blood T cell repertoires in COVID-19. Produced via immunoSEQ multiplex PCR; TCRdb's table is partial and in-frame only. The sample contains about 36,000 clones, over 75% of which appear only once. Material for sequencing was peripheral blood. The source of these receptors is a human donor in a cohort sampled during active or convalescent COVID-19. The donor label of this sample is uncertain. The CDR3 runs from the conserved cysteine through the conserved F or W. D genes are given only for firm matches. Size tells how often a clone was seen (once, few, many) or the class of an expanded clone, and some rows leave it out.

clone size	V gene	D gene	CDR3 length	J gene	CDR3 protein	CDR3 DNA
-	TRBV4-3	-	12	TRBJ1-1	CASSQSGSPAFF	TGCGCCAGCAGCCAATCGGGGTCACCAGCTTTCTTT
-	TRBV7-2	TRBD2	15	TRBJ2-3	CASSSSGSEIDTQYF	TGTGCCAGCAGCTCTAGCGGGAGCGAGATAGATACGCAGTATTTT
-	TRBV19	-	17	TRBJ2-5	CASSIWSTGSLGETQYF	TGTGCCAGTAGTATTTGGTCGACGGGAAGCCTGGGCGAGACCCAGTACTTC
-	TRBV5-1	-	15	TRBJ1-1	CASSLAQRWTTEAFF	TGCGCCAGCAGCTTGGCCCAACGGTGGACAACTGAAGCTTTCTTT
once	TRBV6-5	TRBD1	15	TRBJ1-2	CASSHPSHRGQGYTF	TGTGCCAGCAGTCACCCAAGCCACAGGGGGCAAGGCTACACCTTC
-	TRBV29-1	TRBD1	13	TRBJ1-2	CSVGTGENYGYTF	TGCAGCGTTGGAACAGGGGAGAACTATGGCTACACCTTC
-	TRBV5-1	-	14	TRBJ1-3	CASSLPDSGNTIYF	TGCGCCAGCAGCTTGCCAGACTCGGGAAACACCATATATTTT
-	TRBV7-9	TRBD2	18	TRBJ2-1	CASSLELAGGPSYNEQFF	TGTGCCAGCAGCTTAGAACTAGCGGGAGGGCCTTCCTACAATGAGCAGTTCTTC
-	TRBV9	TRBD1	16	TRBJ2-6	CASSEGANSGANVLTF	TGTGCCAGCAGCGAGGGGGCAAACTCTGGGGCCAACGTCCTGACTTTC
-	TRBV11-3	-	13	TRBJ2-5	CASSSGGGETQYF	TGTGCCAGCAGCTCGGGGGGCGGCGAGACCCAGTACTTC
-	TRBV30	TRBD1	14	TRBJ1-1	CAWRGPYRDSATFF	TGTGCCTGGAGGGGACCATATCGGGACAGCGCGACTTTCTTT
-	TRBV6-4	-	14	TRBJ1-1	CASPKPSLDTEAFF	TGTGCCAGCCCAAAACCCAGTCTGGACACTGAAGCTTTCTTT
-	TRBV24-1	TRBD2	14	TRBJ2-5	CATGGLAPQETQYF	TGTGCCACCGGGGGACTAGCGCCGCAAGAGACCCAGTACTTC
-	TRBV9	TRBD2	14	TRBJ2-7	CASSSTGGPGEQYF	TGTGCCAGCAGCAGTACGGGAGGGCCGGGAGAGCAGTACTTC
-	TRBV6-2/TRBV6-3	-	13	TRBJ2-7	CASSSSNLYEQYF	TGTGCCAGCAGTTCGAGTAACCTCTACGAGCAGTACTTC
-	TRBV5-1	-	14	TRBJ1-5	CASSLDGSNQPQHF	TGCGCCAGCAGCTTGGACGGGTCCAATCAGCCCCAGCATTTT
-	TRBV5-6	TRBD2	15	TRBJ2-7	CASSLRTSGPNQQYF	TGTGCCAGCAGCCTCCGGACTAGCGGGCCCAACCAGCAGTACTTC
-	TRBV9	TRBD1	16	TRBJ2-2	CASSVGWDRSTGELFF	TGTGCCAGCAGCGTAGGGTGGGACAGGTCCACCGGGGAGCTGTTTTTT
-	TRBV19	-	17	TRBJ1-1	CASSTGGTRGGNTEAFF	TGTGCCAGTAGTACCGGCGGGACGAGGGGAGGGAACACTGAAGCTTTCTTT
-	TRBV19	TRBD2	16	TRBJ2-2	CASHRREGLGTGELFF	TGTGCCAGTCACAGGCGGGAGGGCCTGGGCACCGGGGAGCTGTTTTTT
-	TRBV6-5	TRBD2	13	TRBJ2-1	CASKGLAEFEQFF	TGTGCCAGCAAGGGACTAGCGGAGTTTGAGCAGTTCTTC
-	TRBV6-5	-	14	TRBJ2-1	CASSNPGHYNEQFF	TGTGCCAGCAGTAATCCGGGACACTACAATGAGCAGTTCTTC
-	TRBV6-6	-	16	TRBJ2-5	CASSYAGGEGWETQYF	TGTGCCAGCAGTTACGCGGGTGGAGAGGGATGGGAGACCCAGTACTTC
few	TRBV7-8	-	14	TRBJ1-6	CASSLARENSPLHF	TGTGCCAGCAGCTTAGCGCGGGAGAATTCACCCCTCCACTTT
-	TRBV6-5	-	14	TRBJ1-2	CASSYSRTAGGYTF	TGTGCCAGCAGTTACTCCCGGACAGCCGGCGGCTACACCTTC
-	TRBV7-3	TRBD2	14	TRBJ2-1	CASSLSSGSDEQFF	TGTGCCAGCAGCTTATCAAGCGGGAGCGATGAGCAGTTCTTC
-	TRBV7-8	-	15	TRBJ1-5	CASSPDGMGVQPQHF	TGTGCCAGCAGCCCCGACGGGATGGGAGTTCAGCCCCAGCATTTT
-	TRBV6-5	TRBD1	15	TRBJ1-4	CASGLQTGVYEKLFF	TGTGCCAGCGGACTTCAGACAGGGGTGTATGAAAAACTGTTTTTT
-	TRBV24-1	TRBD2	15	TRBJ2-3	CATGSPAGGGDTQYF	TGTGCCACCGGCTCCCCAGCGGGAGGTGGGGATACGCAGTATTTT
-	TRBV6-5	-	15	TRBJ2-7	CASRRDQQLSYEQYF	TGTGCCAGCAGACGCGACCAACAGCTGTCCTACGAGCAGTACTTC
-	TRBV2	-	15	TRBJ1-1	CASSRRAGPGTEAFF	TGTGCCAGCAGTAGGAGGGCGGGGCCCGGCACTGAAGCTTTCTTT
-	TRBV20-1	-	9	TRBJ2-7	CSAHYEQYF	TGCAGTGCCCACTACGAGCAGTACTTC
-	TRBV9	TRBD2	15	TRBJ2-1	CASSVGLARGNEQFF	TGTGCCAGCAGCGTCGGACTAGCGAGGGGGAATGAGCAGTTCTTC
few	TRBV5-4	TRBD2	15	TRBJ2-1	CASSLALAGLNEQFF	TGTGCCAGCAGCTTGGCTCTAGCGGGACTCAATGAGCAGTTCTTC
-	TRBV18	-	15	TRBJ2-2	CASSPRTPNTGELFF	TGTGCCAGCTCACCAAGGACACCGAACACCGGGGAGCTGTTTTTT
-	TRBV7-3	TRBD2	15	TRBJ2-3	CASSLNAGGTDTQYF	TGTGCCAGCAGCTTAAATGCGGGAGGAACAGATACGCAGTATTTT
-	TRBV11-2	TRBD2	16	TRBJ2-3	CASSLGVAAGADTQYF	TGTGCCAGCAGCCTAGGGGTGGCAGCGGGAGCAGATACGCAGTATTTT
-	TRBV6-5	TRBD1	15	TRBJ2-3	CASSYSGQGRDTQYF	TGTGCCAGCAGTTACTCCGGACAGGGGCGAGATACGCAGTATTTT
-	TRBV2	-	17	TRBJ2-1	CASTSGGTGKSNHEQFF	TGTGCCAGCACCTCGGGAGGGACAGGGAAAAGTAACCATGAGCAGTTCTTC
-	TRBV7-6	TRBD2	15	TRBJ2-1	CASSLGGRAYNEQFF	TGTGCCAGCAGCTTAGGCGGGAGGGCCTACAATGAGCAGTTCTTC
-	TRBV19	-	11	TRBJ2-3	CASSTRDTQYF	TGTGCCAGTAGTACTAGAGATACGCAGTATTTT
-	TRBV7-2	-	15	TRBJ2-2	CASSLRDIDTGELFF	TGTGCCAGCAGCTTAAGGGACATCGACACCGGGGAGCTGTTTTTT
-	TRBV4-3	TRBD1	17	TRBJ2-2	CASSQQAGQGPFGELFF	TGCGCCAGCAGCCAGCAAGCGGGACAGGGTCCGTTCGGGGAGCTGTTTTTT
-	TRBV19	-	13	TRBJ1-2	CASKTQANYGYTF	TGTGCCAGTAAGACACAAGCTAACTATGGCTACACCTTC
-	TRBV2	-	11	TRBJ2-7	CASRTAPGQYF	TGTGCCAGCCGGACAGCACCAGGACAGTACTTC